This TCR beta chain was identified during a study of patients and donors after allogeneic stem cell transplantation. The CDR3 totals 15 residues. Trimming at V came to 2 bases and at J to 4 bases, leaving 6 bases not matched to a gene. The germline V gene has CDR1 SGHDN and CDR2 FVKESK. TCRdb fed the RT-PCR reads into MiXCR, producing one record per CDR3 protein. This sample has about 74,000 distinct CDR3 sequences, with about a quarter found just once. The V and J genes are TRBV14 and TRBJ2-7, with 9 bases lining up with TRBD1. This receptor was identified in a human donor who was either an allogeneic HSCT recipient or a stem cell or donor lymphocyte infusion donor (not recorded which). It is not recorded whose cells these are; they may come from a transplant donor. Material: blood, either unsorted or a sorted T cell fraction (not recorded which). The CDR3 here is CASSQRDRAIYEQYF. CDR3 nucleotide sequence: TGTGCCAGCAGCCAAAGGGACAGGGCGATTTACGAGCAGTACTTC.